These 14 T cell receptor beta chains originate from one sample sequenced in a study of cytomegalovirus exposure and HLA in healthy donors. Libraries were prepared by immunoSEQ multiplex PCR; TCRdb keeps only in-frame clonotypes and omits some of them. The data contain about 200,000 clones, roughly 88% of them seen just once; the ten biggest clones take up roughly 2.8%. The sample consisted of PBMCs. The receptors derive from a woman under 30 in good health and CMV-seronegative.

The chain is built from TRBV30 and TRBJ2-5; possibly TRBD2 for D (5 bases). Trimming cost V 3 bases and J 5 bases, with 19 bases left between them. The CDR3 is 15 amino acids. Germline lookup yields CDR1 GTSNPN and CDR2 SVGIG (reference sequence). CDR3 in amino acids: CAWSHLVGVGETQYF. CDR3 sequence (DNA): TGTGCCTGGAGCCACCTAGTGGGAGTCGGGGAGACCCAGTACTTC.

The V call is TRBV5-1, the J call TRBJ1-1; D perhaps matches TRBD1 (6 bases). V lost 5 bases, J lost 6 bases, and 17 bases lay in between. Germline V gives CDR1 SGHRS, CDR2 YFSETQ. This CDR3 is 14 amino acids long. The CDR3 DNA reads as TGCGCCAGCAGACTGGGGGCAACTAGGGCTGAAGCTTTCTTT. This encodes CASRLGATRAEAFF.

J is TRBJ2-7 and V is TRBV4-1; no firm D call. Trimming shortened V by 0 bases and J by 0 bases, and 6 bases separated the two germline ends. The CDR3 sequence is 14 residues long. From germline, CDR1 is MGHRA and CDR2 YSYEKL. The CDR3 spells CASSQETTSYEQYF. The CDR3 DNA follows: TGCGCCAGCAGCCAAGAAACTACCTCCTACGAGCAGTACTTC.

The genes are TRBV10-3 and TRBJ2-3; a weak D match, TRBD2 (6 bases). The CDR3 has 14 residues. Trimming stripped 7 bases from V and 1 base from J, with 12 bases between. Germline V lookup: CDR1 ENHRY, CDR2 SYGVKD. CDR3 region: CAITEGPRTDTQYF. The CDR3 DNA sequence: TGTGCCATCACGGAGGGGCCCCGCACAGATACGCAGTATTTT.

The sample holds one count of this clone. The chain links TRBV5-1 to TRBJ2-3; weak D call: TRBD2 (6 bases). V lost 4 bases to trimming and J lost 2 bases, with 14 bases between them. There are 15 residues in the CDR3. The V gene's germline CDR1 is SGHRS and CDR2 YFSETQ. This CDR3 reads CASSRDSSYTDTQYF. CDR3 nucleotide sequence: TGCGCCAGCAGCAGGGACTCCTCCTACACAGATACGCAGTATTTT.

The chain joins TRBV21-1 to TRBJ2-7; TRBD2, the table's D call, was not compared with the DNA. TRBV21-1 is described as a pseudogene. This CDR3 is built from 14 residues. The CDR3 loop reads CASSKIAGNYEQYF. The CDR3 DNA is TGTGCCAGCAGCAAAATCGCGGGGAACTACGAGCAGTACTTC.

This sequence joins TRBV5-1 and TRBJ2-5, with TRBD1 matching 9 bases. Germline values: CDR1 SGHRS, CDR2 YFSETQ. V dropped 6 bases and J dropped 3; count of bases not matched to a gene: 6. The CDR3 loop spans 14 amino acids. The CDR3 loop reads CASKTGTGKETQYF. DNA for the CDR3: TGCGCCAGCAAGACCGGGACAGGGAAAGAGACCCAGTACTTC.

This sequence joins TRBV7-6 and TRBJ2-7; 10 bases are a match to TRBD2. V shed 1 base, J shed 4 bases, and the junction held 7 bases outside the gene matches. Germline V gives CDR1 SGHVS, CDR2 FNYEAQ. This CDR3 spans 16 amino acids. DNA of the CDR3: TGTGCCAGCAGCTTAGGACAGCGGGAGGGGGGTTACGAGCAGTACTTC. Its translation is CASSLGQREGGYEQYF.

The rearrangement joins TRBV7-9 to TRBJ1-1; 8 bases are a match to TRBD1. With 0 bases clipped from V and 0 bases from J, the junction kept 6 bases outside the gene matches. The CDR3 spans 17 residues. Germline loops: CDR1 SEHNR, CDR2 FQNEAQ (reference sequence). The CDR3 protein is CASSLATGATLNTEAFF. The CDR3 coding sequence is TGTGCCAGCAGCTTAGCGACAGGGGCGACTCTGAACACTGAAGCTTTCTTT.

V is TRBV6-6 and J is TRBJ1-4; D is perhaps TRBD1 (5 bases). Germline-derived CDR1 and CDR2 are MNHNY and SVGAGI (reference sequence). The CDR3 is 15 amino acids. Trimming shortened V by 0 bases and J by 8 bases, and 13 bases separated the two germline ends. This chain's CDR3 is CASSYSIGTQEKLFF. CDR3 nucleotides: TGTGCCAGCAGTTACTCGATCGGGACTCAGGAAAAACTGTTTTTT.

This chain links TRBV9 with TRBJ2-1; D call uncertain. The CDR3 runs to 13 residues. CDR1 SGDLS and CDR2 YYNGEE come from the germline V gene. Deletions cut 3 bases from V and 6 bases from J, with 10 bases between. CDR3 in amino acids: CASSGTSTNEQFF. The DNA of the CDR3 is TGTGCCAGCAGCGGCACATCAACCAATGAGCAGTTCTTC.

The chain uses TRBV2 and TRBJ1-1; D is perhaps TRBD1 (5 bases). From germline, CDR1 is SNHLY and CDR2 FYNNEI. This CDR3 contains 13 residues. The ends were cut back, 8 bases at V and 5 bases at J, with 15 bases in the middle. The CDR3 sequence is CASGGARATEAFF. The CDR3 DNA sequence: TGTGCCAGCGGCGGGGCCAGGGCTACTGAAGCTTTCTTT.

The gene calls are TRBV5-8 and TRBJ2-1; 9 bases are shared with TRBD1. V dropped 1 base and J dropped 6; count of bases not matched to a gene: 11. The germline CDR1 and CDR2 sequences are SGHTS and YDEGEE. This CDR3 has 17 residues. CDR3 bases: TGTGCCAGCAGCTTGTATACCCGGACAGGGGCGTTCAATGAGCAGTTCTTC. Amino acids: CASSLYTRTGAFNEQFF.

The rearrangement joins TRBV28 to TRBJ2-1; 12 bases align to TRBD2. The CDR3 loop spans 15 amino acids. After removal of 5 bases from V and 8 bases from J, the junction contained 7 bases not matched to a gene. Looked up from germline, CDR1 is MDHEN and CDR2 is SYDVKM. DNA of the CDR3: TGTGCCAGCAGTGCGACTAGCGGGAGACAATATGAGCAGTTCTTC. Translating it yields CASSATSGRQYEQFF.